These 5 T cell receptor beta chains originate from one sample sequenced in a study of blood T cell repertoires in COVID-19. Clones were sequenced by immunoSEQ multiplex PCR, and TCRdb holds only the in-frame ones, with some missing. The data hold roughly 100,000 clones, with around 74% observed a single time. The sequencing sample was made of peripheral blood. The receptors come from a woman in her 70s with acute or convalescent COVID-19.

The gene calls are TRBV2 and TRBJ2-4, with no clear D. The ends were cut back, 6 bases at V and 8 bases at J, with 14 bases in the middle. This CDR3 is 13 amino acids long. Per the germline V gene, CDR1 is SNHLY and CDR2 is FYNNEI. The CDR3 DNA reads as TGTGCCAGCAGGGCGGTGGTCTTCGACATTCAGTACTTC. This gives the protein CASRAVVFDIQYF.

The chain uses TRBV6-5 and TRBJ2-5, with D perhaps matching TRBD2 (5 bases). Germline-derived CDR1 and CDR2 are MNHEY and SVGAGI. The CDR3 covers 12 residues. The V and J ends lost 6 bases and 1 base respectively, with 6 bases between them. The CDR3 loop is CASRDSQETQYF. CDR3 DNA: TGTGCCAGCAGGGACTCCCAAGAGACCCAGTACTTC.

The rearrangement joins TRBV27 to TRBJ2-1; 7 bases map to TRBD1. Germline V gene data show CDR1 as MNHEY and CDR2 as SMNVEV (reference sequence). Trimming cost V 7 bases and J 4 bases; bases outside gene matches: 7. There are 14 residues in the CDR3. CDR3 coding DNA: TGTGCCAGCACCTGGTACAGGGGTTACAATGAGCAGTTCTTC. This encodes CASTWYRGYNEQFF.

The chain is built from TRBV30 and TRBJ2-1; 9 bases line up with TRBD2. CDR1 is GTSNPN, CDR2 SVGIG, per germline (reference sequence). This CDR3 contains 15 residues. V trimming: 3 bases; J trimming: 1 base; junction bases outside the gene matches: 4. In nucleotides, the CDR3 is TGTGCCTGGAGCGGCGGGGGGGGTTCCTACAATGAGCAGTTCTTC. Translated, it gives CAWSGGGGSYNEQFF. Using reference TRBV30 and TRBJ2-1 for the parts outside the CDR3, the full variable domain is SQTIHQWPATLVQPVGSPLSLECTVEGTSNPNLYWYRQAAGRGLQLLFYSVGIGQISSEVPQNLSASRPQDRQFILSSKKLLLSDSGFYLCAWSGGGGSYNEQFFGPGTRLTVL.

The V call is TRBV2, the J call TRBJ1-2; weak D call: TRBD1 (5 bases). V was clipped by 1 base and J by 8 bases, with 11 bases between them. Germline-derived CDR1 and CDR2 are SNHLY and FYNNEI. The CDR3 consists of 13 residues. The CDR3 DNA is TGTGCCAGCAGTGAAGGACAGCTAAGGGGCTACACCTTC. This sequence encodes CASSEGQLRGYTF.